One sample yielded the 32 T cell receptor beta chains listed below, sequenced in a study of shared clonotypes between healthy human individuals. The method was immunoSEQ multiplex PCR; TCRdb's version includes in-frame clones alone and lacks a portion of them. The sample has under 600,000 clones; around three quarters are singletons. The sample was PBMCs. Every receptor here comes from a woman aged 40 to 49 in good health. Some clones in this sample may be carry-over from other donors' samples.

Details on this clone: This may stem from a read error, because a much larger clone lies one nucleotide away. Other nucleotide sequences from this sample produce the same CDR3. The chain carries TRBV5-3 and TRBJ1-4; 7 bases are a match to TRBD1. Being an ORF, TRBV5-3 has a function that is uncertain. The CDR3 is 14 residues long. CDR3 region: CARSLPQGGEKLFF. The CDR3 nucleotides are TGTGCCAGAAGCTTGCCGCAGGGGGGTGAAAAACTGTTTTTC.

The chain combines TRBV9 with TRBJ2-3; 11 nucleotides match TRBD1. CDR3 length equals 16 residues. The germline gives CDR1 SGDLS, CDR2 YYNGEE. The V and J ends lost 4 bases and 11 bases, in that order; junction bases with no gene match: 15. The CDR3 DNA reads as TGTGCCAGCAGCCCCCACCCCAGGGACAGGGGGGCAGTGCAGTATTTT. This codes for CASSPHPRDRGAVQYF.

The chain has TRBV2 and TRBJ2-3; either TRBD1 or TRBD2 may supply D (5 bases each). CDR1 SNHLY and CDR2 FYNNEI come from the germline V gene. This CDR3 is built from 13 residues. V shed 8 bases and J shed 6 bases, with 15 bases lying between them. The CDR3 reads CASFRDPGDTQYF. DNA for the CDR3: TGTGCCAGCTTCCGGGACCCCGGGGATACGCAGTATTTT.

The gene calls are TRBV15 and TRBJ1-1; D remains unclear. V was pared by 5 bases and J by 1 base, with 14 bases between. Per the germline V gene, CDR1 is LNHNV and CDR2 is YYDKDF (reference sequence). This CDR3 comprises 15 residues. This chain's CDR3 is CATSDEAVTNTEAFF. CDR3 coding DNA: TGTGCCACCAGCGACGAGGCAGTGACGAACACTGAAGCTTTCTTT.

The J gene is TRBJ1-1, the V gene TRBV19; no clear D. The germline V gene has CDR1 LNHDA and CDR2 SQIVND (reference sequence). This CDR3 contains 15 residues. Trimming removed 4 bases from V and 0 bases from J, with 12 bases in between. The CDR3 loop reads CASSSPGLVNTEAFF. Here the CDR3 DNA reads TGTGCCAGTAGTAGTCCAGGACTAGTGAACACTGAAGCTTTCTTT.

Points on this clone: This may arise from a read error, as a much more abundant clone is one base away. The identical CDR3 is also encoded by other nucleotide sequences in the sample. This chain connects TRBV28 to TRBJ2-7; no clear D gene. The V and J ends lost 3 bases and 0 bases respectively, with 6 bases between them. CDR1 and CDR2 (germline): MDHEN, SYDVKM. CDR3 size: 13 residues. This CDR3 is CASSFAPSYEQYF. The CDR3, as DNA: TGTGCCAGCAGTTTCGCGCCCTCCTACGAGCAGTACTTC.

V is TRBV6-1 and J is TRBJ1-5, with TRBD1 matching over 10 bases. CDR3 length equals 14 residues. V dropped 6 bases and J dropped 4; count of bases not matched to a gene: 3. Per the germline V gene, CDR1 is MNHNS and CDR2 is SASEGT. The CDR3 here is CASRGQGSNQPQHF. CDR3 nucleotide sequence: TGTGCCAGCAGGGGACAGGGGTCGAATCAGCCCCAGCATTTT.

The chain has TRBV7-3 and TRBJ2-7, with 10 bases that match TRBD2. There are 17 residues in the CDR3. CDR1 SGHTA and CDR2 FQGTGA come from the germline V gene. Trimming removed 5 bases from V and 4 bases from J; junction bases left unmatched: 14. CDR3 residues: CASSEGGLAGAPYEQYF. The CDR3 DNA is TGTGCCAGCAGCGAGGGGGGGCTAGCGGGAGCACCTTACGAGCAGTACTTC.

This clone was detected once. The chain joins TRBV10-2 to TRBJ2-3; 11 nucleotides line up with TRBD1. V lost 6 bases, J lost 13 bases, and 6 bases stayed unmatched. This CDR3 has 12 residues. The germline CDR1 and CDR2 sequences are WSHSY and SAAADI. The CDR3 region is CASSVDRGLKYF. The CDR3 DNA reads TGCGCCAGCAGCGTGGACAGGGGGCTTAAGTATTTT.

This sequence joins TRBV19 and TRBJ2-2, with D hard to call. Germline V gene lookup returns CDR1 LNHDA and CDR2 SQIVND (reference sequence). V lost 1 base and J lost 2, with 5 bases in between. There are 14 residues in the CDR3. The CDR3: CASSIALNTGELFF. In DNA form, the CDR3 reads TGTGCCAGTAGTATAGCCCTAAACACCGGGGAGCTGTTTTTT.

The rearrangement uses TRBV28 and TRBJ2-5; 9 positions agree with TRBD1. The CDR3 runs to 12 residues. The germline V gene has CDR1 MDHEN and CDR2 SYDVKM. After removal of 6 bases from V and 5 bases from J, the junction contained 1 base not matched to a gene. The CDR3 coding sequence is TGTGCCAGCAGCGGACAGGGGGAGACCCAGTACTTC. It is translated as CASSGQGETQYF. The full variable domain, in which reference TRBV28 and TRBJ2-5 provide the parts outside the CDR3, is DVKVTQSSRYLVKRTGEKVFLECVQDMDHENMFWYRQDPGLGLRLIYFSYDVKMKEKGDIPEGYSVSREKKERFSLILESASTNQTSMYLCASSGQGETQYFGPGTRLLVL.

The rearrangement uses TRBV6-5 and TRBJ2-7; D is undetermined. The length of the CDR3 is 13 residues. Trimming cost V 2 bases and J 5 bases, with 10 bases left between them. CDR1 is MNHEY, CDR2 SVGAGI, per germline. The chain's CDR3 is CASSYRDLDEQYF. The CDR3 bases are TGTGCCAGCAGTTACCGAGATCTAGACGAGCAGTACTTC.

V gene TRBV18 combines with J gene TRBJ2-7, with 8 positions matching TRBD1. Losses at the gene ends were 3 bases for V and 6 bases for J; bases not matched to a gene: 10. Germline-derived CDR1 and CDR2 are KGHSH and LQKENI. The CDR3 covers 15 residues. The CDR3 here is CASSPSTGGEIEQYF. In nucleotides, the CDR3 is TGTGCCAGCTCACCCTCCACAGGGGGTGAGATCGAGCAGTACTTC.

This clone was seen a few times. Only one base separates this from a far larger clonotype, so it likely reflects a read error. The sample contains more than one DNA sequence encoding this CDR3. The CDR3 coding sequence is TGCGCCAGCAGCTTGGCACAGAGCACCGGGGAGCTATTTTTT. It translates to CASSLAQSTGELFF. The chain carries TRBV5-1 and TRBJ2-2; tentative D call: TRBD2 (5 bases). Germline V gives CDR1 SGHRS, CDR2 YFSETQ. The CDR3 consists of 14 residues.

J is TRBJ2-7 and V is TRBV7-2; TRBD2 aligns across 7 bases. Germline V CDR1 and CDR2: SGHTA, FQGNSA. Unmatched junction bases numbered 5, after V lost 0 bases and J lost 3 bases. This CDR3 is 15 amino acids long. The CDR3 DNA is TGTGCCAGCAGCTTAGCAAGCGGGAAAAGCTACGAGCAGTACTTC. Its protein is CASSLASGKSYEQYF.

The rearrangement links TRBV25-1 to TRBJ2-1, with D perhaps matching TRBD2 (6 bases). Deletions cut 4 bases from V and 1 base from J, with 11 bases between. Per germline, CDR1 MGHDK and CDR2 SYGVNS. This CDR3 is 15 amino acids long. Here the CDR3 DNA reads TGTGCCAGCAGTGCTCGACTAGGATCCTACAATGAGCAGTTCTTC. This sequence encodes CASSARLGSYNEQFF.

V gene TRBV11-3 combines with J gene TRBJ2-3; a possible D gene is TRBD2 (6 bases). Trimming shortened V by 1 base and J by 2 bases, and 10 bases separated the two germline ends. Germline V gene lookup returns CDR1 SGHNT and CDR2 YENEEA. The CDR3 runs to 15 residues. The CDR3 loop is CASSLGVLATDTQYF. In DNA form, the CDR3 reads TGTGCCAGCAGCTTAGGTGTACTAGCCACAGATACGCAGTATTTT.

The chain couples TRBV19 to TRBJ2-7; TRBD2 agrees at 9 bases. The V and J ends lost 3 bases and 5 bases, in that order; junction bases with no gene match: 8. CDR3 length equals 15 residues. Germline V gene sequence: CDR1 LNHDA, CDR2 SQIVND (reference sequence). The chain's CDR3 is CASSIFRGRAHEQYF. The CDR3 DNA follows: TGTGCCAGTAGTATTTTCCGCGGGAGGGCCCACGAGCAGTACTTC. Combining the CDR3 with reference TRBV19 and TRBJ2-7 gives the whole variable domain DGGITQSPKYLFRKEGQNVTLSCEQNLNHDAMYWYRQDPGQGLRLIYYSQIVNDFQKGDIAEGYSVSREKKESFPLTVTSAQKNPTAFYLCASSIFRGRAHEQYFGPGTRLTVT.

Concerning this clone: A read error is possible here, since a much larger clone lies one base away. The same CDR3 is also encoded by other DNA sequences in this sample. The CDR3 DNA reads as TGCGCCTGGGGTAGCGGGACCGTTTCCGATACGCAGTATTTT. Translation: CAWGSGTVSDTQYF. This chain connects TRBV30 to TRBJ2-3, with 8 bases fitting TRBD2. The CDR3 totals 14 residues. The germline V gene encodes CDR1 GTSNPN and CDR2 SVGIG (reference sequence).

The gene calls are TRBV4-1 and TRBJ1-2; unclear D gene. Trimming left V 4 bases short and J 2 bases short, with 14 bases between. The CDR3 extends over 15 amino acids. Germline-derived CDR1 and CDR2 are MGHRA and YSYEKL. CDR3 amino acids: CASSLPGSWNYGYTF. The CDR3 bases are TGCGCCAGCAGCCTCCCCGGGAGCTGGAACTATGGCTACACCTTC.

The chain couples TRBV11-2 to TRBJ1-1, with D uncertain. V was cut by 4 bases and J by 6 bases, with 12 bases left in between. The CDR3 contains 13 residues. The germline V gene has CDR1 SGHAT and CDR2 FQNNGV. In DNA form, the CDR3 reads TGTGCCAGCAGCTCGATGTCCCTTTCTGAAGCTTTCTTT. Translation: CASSSMSLSEAFF. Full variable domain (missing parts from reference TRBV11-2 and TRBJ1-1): EAGVAQSPRYKIIEKRQSVAFWCNPISGHATLYWYQQILGQGPKLLIQFQNNGVVDDSQLPKDRFSAERLKGVDSTLKIQPAKLEDSAVYLCASSSMSLSEAFFGQGTRLTVV.

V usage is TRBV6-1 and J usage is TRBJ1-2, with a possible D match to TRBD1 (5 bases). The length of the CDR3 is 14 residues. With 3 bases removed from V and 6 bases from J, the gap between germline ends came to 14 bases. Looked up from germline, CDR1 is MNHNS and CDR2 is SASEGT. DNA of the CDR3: TGTGCCAGCAGTGATCAGGGAGGGAGGGATGGCTACACCTTC. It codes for CASSDQGGRDGYTF.

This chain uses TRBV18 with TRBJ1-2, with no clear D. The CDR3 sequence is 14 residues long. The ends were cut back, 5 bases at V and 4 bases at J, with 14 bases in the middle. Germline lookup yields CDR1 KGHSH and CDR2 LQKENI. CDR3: CASSTDGFGYGYTF. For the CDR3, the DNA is TGTGCCAGCTCAACCGACGGGTTTGGCTATGGCTACACCTTC.

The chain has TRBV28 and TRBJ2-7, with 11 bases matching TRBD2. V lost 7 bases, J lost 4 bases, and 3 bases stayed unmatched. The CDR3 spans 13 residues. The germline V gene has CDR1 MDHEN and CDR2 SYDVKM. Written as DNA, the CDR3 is TGTGCCAGCATTACTAGCGGGGGTTACGAGCAGTACTTC. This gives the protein CASITSGGYEQYF.

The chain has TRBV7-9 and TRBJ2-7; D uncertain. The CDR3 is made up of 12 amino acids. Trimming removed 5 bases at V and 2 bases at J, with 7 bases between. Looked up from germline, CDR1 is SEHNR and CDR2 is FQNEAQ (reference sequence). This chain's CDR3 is CASSPTAYEQYF. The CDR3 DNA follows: TGTGCCAGCAGCCCTACGGCCTACGAGCAGTACTTC.

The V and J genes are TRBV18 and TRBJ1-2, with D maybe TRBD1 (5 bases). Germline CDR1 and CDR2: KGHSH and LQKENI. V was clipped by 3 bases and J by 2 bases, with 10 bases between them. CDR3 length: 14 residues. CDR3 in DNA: TGTGCCAGCTCACCTGGTGACAGAAACTATGGCTACACCTTC. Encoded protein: CASSPGDRNYGYTF.

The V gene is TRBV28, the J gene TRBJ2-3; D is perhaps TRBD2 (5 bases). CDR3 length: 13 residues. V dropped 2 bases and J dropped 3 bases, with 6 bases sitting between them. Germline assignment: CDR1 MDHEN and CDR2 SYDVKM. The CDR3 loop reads CASSLGETDTQYF. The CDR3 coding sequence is TGTGCCAGCAGTTTAGGGGAGACAGATACGCAGTATTTT.

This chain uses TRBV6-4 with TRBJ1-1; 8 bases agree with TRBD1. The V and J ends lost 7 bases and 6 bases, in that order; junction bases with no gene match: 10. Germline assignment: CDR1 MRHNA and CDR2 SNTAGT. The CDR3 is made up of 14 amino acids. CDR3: CASKIGQGESEAFF. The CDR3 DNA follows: TGTGCCAGCAAGATAGGACAGGGTGAGTCTGAAGCTTTCTTT.

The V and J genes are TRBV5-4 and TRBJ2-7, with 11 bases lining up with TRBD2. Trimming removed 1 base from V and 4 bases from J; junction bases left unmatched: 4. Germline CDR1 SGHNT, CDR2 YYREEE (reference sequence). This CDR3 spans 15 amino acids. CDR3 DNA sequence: TGTGCCAGCAGCTTGACTAGCGGGAGTCAGTACGAGCAGTACTTC. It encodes CASSLTSGSQYEQYF.

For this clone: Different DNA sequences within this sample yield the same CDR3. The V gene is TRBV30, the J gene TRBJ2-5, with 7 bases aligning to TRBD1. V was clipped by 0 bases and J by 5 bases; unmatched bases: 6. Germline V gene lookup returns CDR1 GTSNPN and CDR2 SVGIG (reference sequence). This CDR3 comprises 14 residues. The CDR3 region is CAWSVRGGRETQYF. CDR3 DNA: TGTGCCTGGAGTGTACGAGGGGGCCGGGAGACCCAGTACTTC.

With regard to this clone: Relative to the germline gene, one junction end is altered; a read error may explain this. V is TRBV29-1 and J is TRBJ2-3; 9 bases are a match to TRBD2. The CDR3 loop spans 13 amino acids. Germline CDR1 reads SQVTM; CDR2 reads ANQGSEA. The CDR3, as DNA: TGCAGCGTAGTTAGACTAGCGGAGGATACGCGGTATTTT. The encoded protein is CSVVRLAEDTRYF.

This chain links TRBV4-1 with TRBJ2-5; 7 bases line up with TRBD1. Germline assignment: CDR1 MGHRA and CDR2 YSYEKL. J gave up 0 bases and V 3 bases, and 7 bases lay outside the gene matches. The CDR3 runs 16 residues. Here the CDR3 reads CASSQRMTGNQETQYF. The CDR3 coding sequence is TGCGCCAGCAGCCAGAGAATGACAGGGAACCAAGAGACCCAGTACTTC.